The 18 T cell receptor beta chains listed next were all sequenced from one sample in a study of blood T cell repertoires in COVID-19. Produced via immunoSEQ multiplex PCR; TCRdb's table is partial and in-frame only. The data contain 200,000 to 300,000 clones, around 88% of them singletons. Material for sequencing was PBMCs or T cells enriched from blood (not recorded which). The receptors were gathered from a young woman who had recovered from COVID-19.

This chain uses TRBV10-3 with TRBJ2-2; the D gene is possibly TRBD2 (7 bases). This CDR3 has 14 residues. Trimming took off 5 bases at V and 6 bases at J, with 13 bases between the two ends. Germline lookup yields CDR1 ENHRY and CDR2 SYGVKD. The CDR3: CAISRGGGAGELFF. As DNA, the CDR3 is TGTGCCATCAGTAGAGGAGGGGGGGCCGGGGAGCTGTTTTTT.

The chain combines TRBV28 with TRBJ2-7; 9 nucleotides match TRBD2. Germline trimming cut 5 bases from V and 7 bases from J; bases unmatched to any gene: 6. Germline CDR1 MDHEN, CDR2 SYDVKM. CDR3 length equals 13 residues. The CDR3 region is CASSEGLAWEQYF. CDR3 DNA sequence: TGTGCCAGCAGTGAGGGACTAGCCTGGGAGCAGTACTTC.

V and J are TRBV27 and TRBJ1-1; no definite D call. V was cut by 8 bases and J by 4 bases, with 11 bases left in between. The CDR3 has 12 amino acids. Germline lookup yields CDR1 MNHEY and CDR2 SMNVEV (reference sequence). The CDR3 nucleotides read TGTGCCAGCCTTAAGTCGGGCACTGAAGCTTTCTTT. Its protein product is CASLKSGTEAFF.

V usage is TRBV30 and J usage is TRBJ2-2; TRBD1 might be the D (7 bases). The germline gives CDR1 GTSNPN, CDR2 SVGIG (reference sequence). This CDR3 is built from 14 residues. Trimming took off 3 bases at V and 7 bases at J, with 15 bases between the two ends. The CDR3 nucleotides read TGTGCCTGGAGCCGAGGGGGCGGGGTCGGGGAGCTGTTTTTT. It codes for CAWSRGGGVGELFF.

V gene TRBV12-5 combines with J gene TRBJ2-2; a possible D gene is TRBD1 (5 bases). V was clipped by 5 bases and J by 1 base, with 14 bases between them. Germline CDR1 is LGHNT and CDR2 is FRNRAP. This CDR3 has 16 residues. The CDR3 reads CASGGAGSWNTGELFF. Written as DNA, the CDR3 is TGTGCTAGTGGTGGAGCAGGGTCTTGGAACACCGGGGAGCTGTTTTTT.

The rearrangement uses TRBV30 and TRBJ2-3; 7 bases agree with TRBD2. The germline V gene has CDR1 GTSNPN and CDR2 SVGIG (reference sequence). This CDR3 region has 13 residues. J was trimmed by 4 bases and V by 0 bases; bases with no gene match: 1. The chain's CDR3 is CAWSVGGADTQYF. CDR3 coding DNA: TGTGCCTGGAGTGTGGGAGGGGCAGATACGCAGTATTTT.

The rearrangement uses TRBV6-5 and TRBJ2-2; possibly TRBD1 for D (6 bases). V dropped 6 bases and J dropped 5 bases, with 7 bases sitting between them. The CDR3 has 12 amino acids. Germline V gene data show CDR1 as MNHEY and CDR2 as SVGAGI. The CDR3 region has the DNA TGTGCCAGCAGGACAGGAACCGGGGAGCTGTTTTTT. Translation gives CASRTGTGELFF.

V and J are TRBV24-1 and TRBJ1-1, with D uncertain. Between the trimmed V and J ends, which lost 4 bases and 6 bases, there was a span of 8 bases. Germline lookup yields CDR1 KGHDR and CDR2 SFDVKD. This CDR3 is built from 12 residues. CDR3 bases: TGTGCCACCAGTGACGATCGAGCTGAAGCTTTCTTT. Translated, it gives CATSDDRAEAFF.

The genes are TRBV2 and TRBJ2-1; possibly TRBD2 for D (7 bases). The CDR3 spans 14 residues. Germline CDR1 SNHLY, CDR2 FYNNEI. V was pared by 7 bases and J by 4 bases, with 14 bases between. The CDR3, as DNA: TGTGCCAGCATGGGGGGGCGCTCTTACAATGAGCAGTTCTTC. Its protein product is CASMGGRSYNEQFF.

The chain is built from TRBV7-9 and TRBJ2-7, with TRBD2 as a possible D gene (6 bases). The CDR3 totals 16 residues. V was clipped by 2 bases and J by 7 bases, with 21 bases between them. Per germline, CDR1 SEHNR and CDR2 FQNEAQ (reference sequence). This CDR3 is CASSLSAGRAGGEQYF. CDR3 nucleotides: TGTGCCAGCAGCTTATCGGCAGGTCGGGCAGGAGGGGAGCAGTACTTC. Based on the CDR3 plus reference TRBV7-9 and TRBJ2-7, the full variable domain is DTGVSQNPRHKITKRGQNVTFRCDPISEHNRLYWYRQTLGQGPEFLTYFQNEAQLEKSRLLSDRFSAERPKGSFSTLEIQRTEQGDSAMYLCASSLSAGRAGGEQYFGPGTRLTVT.

This chain connects TRBV5-1 to TRBJ2-7, with TRBD1 identical over 10 bases. CDR3 length: 15 residues. Losses at the gene ends were 4 bases for V and 1 base for J; bases not matched to a gene: 5. Germline CDR1 reads SGHRS; CDR2 reads YFSETQ. CDR3 sequence: CASSVPGQGSYEQYF. The DNA for the CDR3 is TGCGCCAGCAGCGTACCGGGACAGGGGTCCTACGAGCAGTACTTC.

The genes are TRBV19 and TRBJ1-5; 9 bases line up with TRBD1. The CDR3 runs 15 residues. With 7 bases clipped from V and 4 bases from J, the junction kept 8 bases outside the gene matches. Germline V lookup: CDR1 LNHDA, CDR2 SQIVND (reference sequence). The CDR3 bases are TGTGCCAGTAACCTTCACAGGGGGCTTAATCAGCCCCAGCATTTT. Translating it yields CASNLHRGLNQPQHF.

V and J are TRBV11-3 and TRBJ1-1; D ambiguous. The CDR3 totals 13 residues. Germline V gene lookup returns CDR1 SGHNT and CDR2 YENEEA. V lost 4 bases to trimming and J lost 7 bases, with 13 bases between them. DNA for the CDR3: TGTGCCAGCAGCTCCGCGGCATTGGGTGAAGCTTTCTTT. Translating it yields CASSSAALGEAFF.

This rearrangement joins TRBV27 to TRBJ1-1; D possibly corresponds to TRBD1 (5 bases). The CDR3 length is 14 residues. V was clipped by 1 base and J by 6 bases, with 12 bases between them. Germline CDR1 MNHEY, CDR2 SMNVEV (reference sequence). The DNA of the CDR3 is TGTGCCAGCAGTTTATGGGGGGGACTGGCTGAAGCTTTCTTT. Encoded protein: CASSLWGGLAEAFF.

The CDR3 loop reads CASSPSGRGETQYF. DNA of the CDR3: TGTGCCAGCAGCCCTAGCGGGAGGGGAGAGACCCAGTACTTC. The chain couples TRBV28 to TRBJ2-5; 12 bases agree with TRBD2. After removal of 6 bases from V and 4 bases from J, the junction contained 3 bases not matched to a gene. Per the germline V gene, CDR1 is MDHEN and CDR2 is SYDVKM. The CDR3 is 14 residues long.

The chain recombines TRBV7-8 with TRBJ1-1, with D maybe TRBD1 (5 bases). V lost 3 bases and J 5 bases, leaving 19 bases between the germline ends. Germline V lookup: CDR1 SGHVS, CDR2 FQNEAQ. This CDR3 spans 16 amino acids. Written as DNA, the CDR3 is TGTGCCAGCAGCTTTAGGAGGGGCGAGGCTGGTACTGAAGCTTTCTTT. This gives the protein CASSFRRGEAGTEAFF.

The chain joins TRBV12-3 or TRBV12-4 to TRBJ2-7, with TRBD2 matching over 9 bases. Losses at the gene ends were 6 bases for V and 5 bases for J; bases not matched to a gene: 5. The CDR3 is made up of 13 amino acids. The CDR3 here is CASSYSGSNEQYF. DNA of the CDR3: TGTGCCAGCAGCTATAGCGGGAGCAACGAGCAGTACTTC.

V and J are TRBV27 and TRBJ1-5; TRBD1 agrees at 10 bases. Germline trimming cut 6 bases from V and 1 base from J; bases unmatched to any gene: 6. The V gene's germline CDR1 is MNHEY and CDR2 SMNVEV (reference sequence). The CDR3 sequence is 16 residues long. The CDR3 nucleotides are TGTGCCAGCAGAGCCGGGACAGGGGTGAGCAATCAGCCCCAGCATTTT. This translates into CASRAGTGVSNQPQHF.